The 5 T cell receptor beta chains in this list originate from one sample, sequenced in a study of molecular identifiers for immune sequencing clone quantification. MiXCR was run by TCRdb on the PCR reads, yielding one entry per CDR3 protein. This sample has 550,000 to 750,000 distinct CDR3 sequences, with nearly 20% found just once. Sequenced sample: naive CD8+ T cells from blood, with Jurkat cell RNA spiked in. Subset given: FACS-sorted CD8+CD4-CCR7+CD45RA+ naive T cells. The receptors derive from a human donor in good health. Some libraries in this study had Jurkat cell RNA spiked in.

This clonotype was detected ten times or more. The rearrangement links TRBV5-1 to TRBJ2-7; D possibly matches TRBD1 or TRBD2 (5 bases each). CDR1 SGHRS and CDR2 YFSETQ come from the germline V gene. The CDR3 totals 15 residues. Trimming removed 1 base at V and 2 bases at J, with 13 bases between. The CDR3 loop reads CASSLLSQGPYEQYF. CDR3 nucleotide sequence: TGCGCCAGCAGCTTGTTGTCCCAGGGACCCTACGAGCAGTACTTC.

About this clonotype itself: This may be a read error, as it is one base from a much larger clone. V is TRBV7-9 and J is TRBJ1-5; 7 bases match TRBD1. This CDR3 comprises 15 residues. Germline V gene lookup returns CDR1 SEHNR and CDR2 FQNEAQ (reference sequence). CDR3 in DNA: TGTGCCAGCAGCCCCGAGGGGGCCGGCAATCAGCCCCAGCGTTTT. The encoded protein is CASSPEGAGNQPQRF.

This clonotype was found once. The rearrangement joins TRBV11-2 to TRBJ1-1; no definite D call. With 8 bases removed from V and 4 bases from J, the gap between germline ends came to 20 bases. Looked up from germline, CDR1 is SGHAT and CDR2 is FQNNGV. This CDR3 comprises 15 residues. CDR3 loop: CASGSLPRNATEAFF. For the CDR3, the DNA is TGTGCCAGCGGTTCCCTCCCCCGCAATGCCACTGAAGCTTTCTTT. Using reference TRBV11-2 and TRBJ1-1 for the parts outside the CDR3, the full variable domain is EAGVAQSPRYKIIEKRQSVAFWCNPISGHATLYWYQQILGQGPKLLIQFQNNGVVDDSQLPKDRFSAERLKGVDSTLKIQPAKLEDSAVYLCASGSLPRNATEAFFGQGTRLTVV.

This chain uses TRBV12-3 or TRBV12-4 with TRBJ2-7; D possibly matches TRBD1 or TRBD2 (5 bases each). CDR3 length equals 13 residues. V lost 5 bases to trimming and J lost 6 bases, with 14 bases between them. The CDR3 sequence: CASSHPPGREQYF. The CDR3 DNA follows: TGTGCCAGCAGTCACCCGCCGGGGCGCGAGCAGTACTTC.

For this clonotype: A read error is possible here, since a much larger clone lies one base away. The gene calls are TRBV19 and TRBJ1-4; D gene unclear. Germline V gene data show CDR1 as LNHDA and CDR2 as SQIVND (reference sequence). This CDR3 has 13 residues. CDR3 nucleotide sequence: TGTGCCAGTAGATCGGGGATTAATGAAGAACTGTTTTTT. Translation: CASRSGINEELFF.